Below are 5 T cell receptor beta chains sequenced from a single sample in a study of CD8 T cells in ankylosing spondylitis. Broader study findings: What seemed typical of ankylosing spondylitis blood was a TCR beta motif built from eight highly homologous variants.

One entry per CDR3 protein, called by TCRdb with MiXCR from the 5' RACE reads. Here the sample spans about 540,000 distinct CDR3 sequences, roughly 12% being singletons. These TCRs' antigens remain unknown. Sample: blood, either unsorted or a sorted T cell fraction (not recorded which). The receptor set was obtained from a male donor with ankylosing spondylitis.

This clonotype turned up a few times. V usage is TRBV10-3 and J usage is TRBJ2-1; 11 positions match TRBD2. CDR1 is ENHRY, CDR2 SYGVKD, per germline. CDR3 length: 16 residues. V lost 2 bases to trimming and J lost 4 bases; unmatched junction nucleotides: 4. Written as DNA, the CDR3 is TGTGCCATCAGTGAGCCCGGACTAGCGGGTTACAATGAGCAGTTCTTC. This gives the protein CAISEPGLAGYNEQFF.

This clonotype was found a few times. V is TRBV7-2 and J is TRBJ2-1, with 10 positions matching TRBD2. The junction had 9 bases not matched to a gene; V was cut back by 3 bases and J by 7 bases. The length of the CDR3 is 16 residues. CDR1 and CDR2 (germline): SGHTA, FQGNSA. The CDR3 region is CASSFPSSGSGNEQFF. The CDR3 DNA sequence: TGTGCCAGCAGCTTCCCATCTAGCGGGAGTGGTAATGAGCAGTTCTTC.

This clonotype occurred many times. The chain combines TRBV14 with TRBJ2-1, with D unclear. V was trimmed by 4 bases and J by 0 bases, leaving 7 bases between them. Germline V gene sequence: CDR1 SGHDN, CDR2 FVKESK. CDR3 length: 14 residues. The CDR3, as DNA: TGTGCCAGCAGCCCCACAATCTCCTACAATGAGCAGTTCTTC. It is translated as CASSPTISYNEQFF.

V is TRBV29-1 and J is TRBJ2-2, with 9 bases lining up with TRBD1. CDR3 length: 14 residues. CDR1 is SQVTM and CDR2 is ANQGSEA in the germline V gene. CDR3 in DNA: TGCAGTGGGAAGGGACAGGGGAACACCGGGGAGCTGTTTTTT. Protein product: CSGKGQGNTGELFF.

There are a few counts of this clonotype. V and J are TRBV12-5 and TRBJ2-3; 12 nucleotides align to TRBD2. Trimming cost V 6 bases and J 2 bases; bases outside gene matches: 3. The CDR3 loop spans 15 amino acids. Germline V gene data show CDR1 as LGHNT and CDR2 as FRNRAP. CDR3: CASGRTSGNTDTQYF. The DNA for the CDR3 is TGTGCTAGTGGAAGGACTAGCGGGAACACAGATACGCAGTATTTT.